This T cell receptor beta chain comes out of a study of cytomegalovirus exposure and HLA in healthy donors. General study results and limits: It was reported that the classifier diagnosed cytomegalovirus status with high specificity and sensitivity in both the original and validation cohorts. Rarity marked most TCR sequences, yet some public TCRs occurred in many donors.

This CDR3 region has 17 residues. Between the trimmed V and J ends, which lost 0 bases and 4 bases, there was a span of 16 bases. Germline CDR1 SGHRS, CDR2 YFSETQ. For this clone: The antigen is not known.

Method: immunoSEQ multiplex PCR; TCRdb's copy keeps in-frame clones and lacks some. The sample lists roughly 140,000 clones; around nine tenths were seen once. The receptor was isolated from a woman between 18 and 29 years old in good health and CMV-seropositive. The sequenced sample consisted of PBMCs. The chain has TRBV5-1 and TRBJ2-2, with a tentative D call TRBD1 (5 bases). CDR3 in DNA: TGCGCCAGCAGCTTGGGGAGTTGGCAGGGCCGCACCGGGGAGCTGTTTTTT. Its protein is CASSLGSWQGRTGELFF.